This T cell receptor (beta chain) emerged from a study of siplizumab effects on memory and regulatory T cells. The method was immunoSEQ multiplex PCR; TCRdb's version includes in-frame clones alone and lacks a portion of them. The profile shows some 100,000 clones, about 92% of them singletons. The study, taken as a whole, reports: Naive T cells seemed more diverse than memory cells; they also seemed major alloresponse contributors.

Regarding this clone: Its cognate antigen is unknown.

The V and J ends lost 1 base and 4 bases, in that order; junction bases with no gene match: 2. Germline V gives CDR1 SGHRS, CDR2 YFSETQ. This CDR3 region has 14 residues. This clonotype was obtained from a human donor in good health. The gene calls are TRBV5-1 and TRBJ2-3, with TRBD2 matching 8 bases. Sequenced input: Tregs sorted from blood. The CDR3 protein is CASSLTAGADTQYF. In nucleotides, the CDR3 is TGCGCCAGCAGCTTGACAGCGGGAGCAGATACGCAGTATTTT.